This T cell receptor (beta chain) came from a study of cytotoxic CD8 clonotypes in ibrutinib-treated CLL. Study results and caveats: Higher circulating CD8+ T-cell counts strongly accompanied higher baseline clonality, above age-matched healthy donors. Shared public clonotypes were rare, and on treatment they either got smaller or stayed the same.

About this clone itself: Its specificity is unknown.

Germline V gene lookup returns CDR1 MNHEY and CDR2 SVGAGI. Trimming stripped 5 bases from V and 1 base from J, with 12 bases between. The CDR3 extends over 15 amino acids. Generated by immunoSEQ multiplex PCR, the TCRdb table keeps only in-frame clones and is missing some. The sample has around 140,000 clones, approximately 85% seen once. The sample here was PBMCs, taken after 24 months of ibrutinib treatment. The receptor was isolated from a human donor with chronic lymphocytic leukemia. The chain joins TRBV6-5 to TRBJ1-5; a weak D match, TRBD1 (6 bases). The CDR3 nucleotides read TGTGCCAGCAGTCGGACAGTTAAAAGCAATCAGCCCCAGCATTTT. It translates to CASSRTVKSNQPQHF.